This T cell receptor beta chain was captured in a study of cytomegalovirus exposure and HLA in healthy donors. Study observations and caveats: Later on, an analysis showed TCR association rates differing by HLA locus, with DRB1 the most and HLA-C the fewest. Most CMV-associated TCR beta chains appeared HLA-restricted in a later analysis. Later analysis demonstrated an association between a missense DCLRE1C variant and TCR beta V- and J-gene trimming. Segments of the TCR beta V type were, in most cases, productive about 87% or about 30% of the time in an earlier analysis.

As regards this clone: No antigen is known for it.

PCR primers comprised 60 Vbeta and 13 Jbeta primers. Method: immunoSEQ multiplex PCR; TCRdb's copy keeps in-frame clones and lacks some. The data contain about 150,000 clones, under 10% of them singletons. This CDR3 is 15 amino acids long. V was shortened by 7 bases and J by 2 bases, with 16 bases between the two germline ends. Germline assignment: CDR1 MNHNS and CDR2 SASEGT. This TCR was sampled from a woman aged 40 to 50 in good health and CMV-seropositive. The rearrangement uses TRBV6-1 and TRBJ2-3; tentatively, D is TRBD2 (5 bases). Material: PBMCs. The CDR3 region has the DNA TGTGCCAGCAAGGTGGAGGTGCACTCCACAGATACGCAGTATTTT. It codes for CASKVEVHSTDTQYF.